Listed below are T cell receptor beta chains from one sample, sequenced in a study of blood T cell repertoires in COVID-19. TCRdb's table, derived via immunoSEQ multiplex PCR, lists solely in-frame clones and lacks some. The sample holds about 280,000 clones, 90% seen once. What was sequenced was PBMCs or T cells enriched from blood (not recorded which). These TCRs come from a woman between 18 and 29 years old with acute COVID-19. The CDR3 runs from the conserved cysteine through the conserved F or W. A D gene is named only where the DNA matches it firmly. Rows may omit the clone size; those that give it use once, few, many or a size class.

d_call | j_call | v_call | clone_size | cdr3_nt | cdr3_aa
TRBD1 | TRBJ1-2 | TRBV5-1 | few | TGCGCCAGCAGATTGACAGGGAGCAACTATGGCTACACCTTC | CASRLTGSNYGYTF
NA | TRBJ1-1 | TRBV29-1 | NA | TGCAGCGTACAGACCACCTTATCCCCGAGAGCTTTCTTT | CSVQTTLSPRAFF
TRBD2 | TRBJ2-7 | TRBV10-1 | NA | TGCGCCAGCAGTCCCGGGACTAGCGCCCCGAGCGAGCAGTACTTC | CASSPGTSAPSEQYF
TRBD1 | TRBJ1-4 | TRBV28 | NA | TGTGCCAGCAGTCCAGGGGGTTCTGAAAAACTGTTTTTT | CASSPGGSEKLFF
TRBD1 | TRBJ2-7 | TRBV7-9 | once | TGTGCCAGCAGCCCGACAGGGTACGAGCAGTACTTC | CASSPTGYEQYF
NA | TRBJ1-1 | TRBV7-8 | many | TGTGCCAGCAGCCTACTCTTCACTGAAGCTTTCTTT | CASSLLFTEAFF
NA | TRBJ2-7 | TRBV6-1 | NA | TGTGCCAGCAGTGAAGGGGCAGGGATATACGAGCAGTACTTC | CASSEGAGIYEQYF
NA | TRBJ1-3 | TRBV28 | NA | TGTGCCAGCAGTTTATTACTATCTGGTCGGAGAATTACTGGAAACACCATATATTTT | CASSLLLSGRRITGNTIYF
TRBD2 | TRBJ2-7 | TRBV30 | NA | TGTGCCTGGAGTAAAACTAGCGGGCTCTCCTACGAGCAGTACTTC | CAWSKTSGLSYEQYF
NA | TRBJ2-1 | TRBV19 | NA | TGTGCCAGTAGTACCTCGGCGGTCACAAATGAGCAGTTCTTC | CASSTSAVTNEQFF
NA | TRBJ1-6 | TRBV27 | NA | TGTGCCAGCCTCGGGGGAGTCGGATCACCCCTCCACTTT | CASLGGVGSPLHF
TRBD2 | TRBJ2-1 | TRBV3-1/TRBV3-2 | NA | TGTGCCAGCAGCCCCCGATTGGGAGCGGGAGAGGGGTACAATGAGCAGTTCTTC | CASSPRLGAGEGYNEQFF
TRBD2 | TRBJ2-1 | TRBV18 | NA | TGTGCCAGCTCACCAGCGACTAGCGGCTACAATGAGCAGTTCTTC | CASSPATSGYNEQFF
TRBD1 | TRBJ1-5 | TRBV18 | NA | TGTGCCAGCTCACTCCGACAGGGTAGCAATCAGCCCCAGCATTTT | CASSLRQGSNQPQHF
NA | TRBJ2-7 | TRBV9 | NA | TGTGCCAGCAGCGTAGCTAACCGCTACGAGCAGTACTTC | CASSVANRYEQYF
NA | TRBJ2-1 | TRBV5-1 | NA | TGCGCCAGCAGGGTCGGCGGAGCCACCTACAATGAGCAGTTCTTC | CASRVGGATYNEQFF
TRBD1 | TRBJ2-7 | TRBV18 | NA | TGTGCCAGCTCACCCTTCCCCACCGGGACAGGGGGCTACGAGCAGTACTTC | CASSPFPTGTGGYEQYF
NA | TRBJ2-7 | TRBV7-2 | NA | TGTGCCAGCAGCTTACAGCGGTCTTCCTCCTACGAGCAGTACTTC | CASSLQRSSSYEQYF
TRBD1 | TRBJ1-2 | TRBV7-9 | NA | TGTGCCAGCAGCTCTGGGACAGGGAGGCATGGCTACACCTTC | CASSSGTGRHGYTF
TRBD2 | TRBJ2-7 | TRBV27 | NA | TGTGCCAGCAGTTTAAAGCTAGCGGGAGAGGGGGTGACCTACGAGCAGTACTTC | CASSLKLAGEGVTYEQYF
NA | TRBJ2-2 | TRBV5-1 | NA | TGCGCCAGCAGAGGGACTCAGAACACCGGGGAGCTGTTTTTT | CASRGTQNTGELFF
TRBD2 | TRBJ2-7 | TRBV4-2 | NA | TGTGCCAGCAGCCAAGATTTCTCCGCGACTAGCGGGAGTACCGAGCAGTACTTC | CASSQDFSATSGSTEQYF
NA | TRBJ1-2 | TRBV27 | NA | TGTGCCAGCAGTTTGGTACAGGGAGAGGGGTATGGCTACACCTTC | CASSLVQGEGYGYTF
NA | TRBJ2-3 | TRBV7-9 | NA | TGTGCCAGCAGCTTCCTTGGAGTCAGTCTCATGGCGCAGTATTTT | CASSFLGVSLMAQYF
NA | TRBJ2-7 | TRBV29-1 | NA | TGCAGCGCCGAAACAGGGAATTACTACGAGCAGTACTTC | CSAETGNYYEQYF
NA | TRBJ1-4 | TRBV9 | NA | TGTGCCAGCAGCGTAACAGGGTACGGAAAACTGTTTTTT | CASSVTGYGKLFF
TRBD1 | TRBJ1-2 | TRBV6-5 | once | TGTGCCAGCAGTCTCGACAGGGGGGATCACTATGGCTACACCTTC | CASSLDRGDHYGYTF
NA | TRBJ2-7 | TRBV5-5 | NA | TGTGCCAGCAGCTTGTGGCGGCCCCGAATAGGGGCTTACGAGCAGTACTTC | CASSLWRPRIGAYEQYF
NA | TRBJ1-2 | TRBV4-2 | NA | TGTGCCAGCAGCCAAGAGACCTCAGGGAACTATGGCTACACCTTC | CASSQETSGNYGYTF
TRBD1 | TRBJ2-7 | TRBV2 | NA | TGTGCCAGCAGACAGGGGGAAACCTACGAGCAGTACTTC | CASRQGETYEQYF
NA | TRBJ2-1 | TRBV6-5 | NA | TGTGCCAGCAGTTACTCTACCTATCGCAATGAGCAGTTCTTC | CASSYSTYRNEQFF
TRBD1 | TRBJ2-7 | TRBV11-2 | NA | TGTGCCAGCAGCTTAGGTCCGGGACAGGGGTACGAGCAGTACTTC | CASSLGPGQGYEQYF
NA | TRBJ2-2 | TRBV18 | NA | TGTGCCAGCTCACCCGGGAGTAACGGGGAGCTGTTTTTT | CASSPGSNGELFF
NA | TRBJ2-5 | TRBV6-1 | NA | TGTGCCAGCAGTGAATCGCCACTAAAAGAGACCCAGTACTTC | CASSESPLKETQYF
NA | TRBJ1-2 | TRBV10-3 | NA | TGTGCCATCAGTGAGGAACAGAGAAACTATGGCTACACCTTC | CAISEEQRNYGYTF
TRBD1 | TRBJ1-1 | TRBV14 | NA | TGTGCCAGCAGCCACAGGGGGTACACTGAAGCTTTCTTT | CASSHRGYTEAFF
TRBD1 | TRBJ2-1 | TRBV29-1 | once | TGCAGCGTTGCTGGGACAGGCGGCATGGACAATGAGCAGTTCTTC | CSVAGTGGMDNEQFF
NA | TRBJ1-1 | TRBV6-5 | NA | TGTGCCAGCAGGCGGACAGAGAACACTGAAGCTTTCTTT | CASRRTENTEAFF
NA | TRBJ2-3 | TRBV9 | NA | TGTGCCAGCAGCGACCACAACACAGATACGCAGTATTTT | CASSDHNTDTQYF
TRBD1 | TRBJ2-1 | TRBV15 | NA | TGTGCCACCAGGCCCGGGACAGGTGACTCCTACAATGAGCAGTTCTTC | CATRPGTGDSYNEQFF
TRBD2 | TRBJ2-1 | TRBV5-1 | NA | TGCGCCAGCATCCGGACTAGCGGGGCGGCTACATACAATGAGCAGTTCTTC | CASIRTSGAATYNEQFF
NA | TRBJ2-3 | TRBV27 | NA | TGTGCCAGCAGTTCGGCAGGAACAGATACGCAGTATTTT | CASSSAGTDTQYF
TRBD1 | TRBJ2-7 | TRBV27 | NA | TGTGCCAGTTCCGGGACAGGGGGTCTCTACGAGCAGTACTTC | CASSGTGGLYEQYF